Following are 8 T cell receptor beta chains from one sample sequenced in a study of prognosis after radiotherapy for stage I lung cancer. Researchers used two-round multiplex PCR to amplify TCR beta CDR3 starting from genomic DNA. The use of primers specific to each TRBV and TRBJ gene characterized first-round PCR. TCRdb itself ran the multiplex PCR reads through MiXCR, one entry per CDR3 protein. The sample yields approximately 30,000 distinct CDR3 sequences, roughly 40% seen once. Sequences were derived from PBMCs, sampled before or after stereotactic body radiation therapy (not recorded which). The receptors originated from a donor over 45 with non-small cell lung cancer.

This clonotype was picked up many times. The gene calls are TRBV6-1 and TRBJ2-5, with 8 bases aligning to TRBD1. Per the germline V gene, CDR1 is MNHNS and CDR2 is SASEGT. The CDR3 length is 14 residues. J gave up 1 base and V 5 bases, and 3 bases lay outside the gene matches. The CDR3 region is CASSRDRGQETQYF. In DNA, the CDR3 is TGTGCCAGCAGTCGAGACAGGGGCCAAGAGACCCAGTACTTC.

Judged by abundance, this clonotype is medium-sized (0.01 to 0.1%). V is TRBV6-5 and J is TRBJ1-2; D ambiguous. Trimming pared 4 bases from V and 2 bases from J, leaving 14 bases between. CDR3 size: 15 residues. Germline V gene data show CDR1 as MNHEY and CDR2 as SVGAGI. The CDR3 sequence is CASSSLAAWNYGYTF. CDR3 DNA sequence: TGTGCCAGCAGTTCATTGGCAGCCTGGAACTATGGCTACACCTTC.

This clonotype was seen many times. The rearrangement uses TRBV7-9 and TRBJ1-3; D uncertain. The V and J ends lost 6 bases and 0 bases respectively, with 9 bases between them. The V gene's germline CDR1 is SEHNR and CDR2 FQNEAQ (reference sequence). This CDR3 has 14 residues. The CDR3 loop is CASRDLSSGNTIYF. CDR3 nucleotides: TGTGCCAGCAGGGACTTGAGCTCTGGAAACACCATATATTTT.

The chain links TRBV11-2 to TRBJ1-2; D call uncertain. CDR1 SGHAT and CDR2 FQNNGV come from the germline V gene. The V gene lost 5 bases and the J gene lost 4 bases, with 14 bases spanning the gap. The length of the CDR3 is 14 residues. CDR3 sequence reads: CASSVGLAGYGYTF. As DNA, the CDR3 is TGTGCCAGCAGCGTCGGGTTAGCTGGCTATGGCTACACCTTC.

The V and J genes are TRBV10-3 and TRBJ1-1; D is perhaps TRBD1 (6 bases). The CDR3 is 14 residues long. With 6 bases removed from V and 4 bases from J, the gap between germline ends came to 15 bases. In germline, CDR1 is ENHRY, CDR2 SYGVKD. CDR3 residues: CAISRMTGGTEAFF. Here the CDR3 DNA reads TGTGCCATCAGCCGTATGACAGGAGGCACTGAAGCTTTCTTT.

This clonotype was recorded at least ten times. The CDR3 protein is CASSFSSHYEQYF. The CDR3 bases are TGTGCCAGCAGCTTTTCTAGCCACTACGAGCAGTACTTC. This chain joins TRBV5-6 and TRBJ2-7; TRBD2 might be the D (5 bases). This CDR3 is 13 amino acids long. With 2 bases removed from V and 3 bases from J, the gap between germline ends came to 9 bases. Germline V gene lookup returns CDR1 SGHDT and CDR2 YYEEEE.

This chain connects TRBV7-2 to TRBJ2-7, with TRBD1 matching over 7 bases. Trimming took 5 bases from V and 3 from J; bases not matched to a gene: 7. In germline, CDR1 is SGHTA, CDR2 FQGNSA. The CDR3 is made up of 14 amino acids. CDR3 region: CASSPRGFGYEQYF. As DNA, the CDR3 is TGTGCCAGCAGCCCCAGGGGGTTTGGCTACGAGCAGTACTTC.

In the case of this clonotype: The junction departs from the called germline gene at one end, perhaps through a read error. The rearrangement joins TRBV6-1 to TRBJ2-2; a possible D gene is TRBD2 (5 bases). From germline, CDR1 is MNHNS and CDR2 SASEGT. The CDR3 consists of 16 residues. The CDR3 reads CVSSEVTGSNTGELFF. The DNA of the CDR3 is TGTGTCAGCAGTGAAGTAACCGGATCGAACACCGGGGAGCTTTTTTTT.